The rows below give T cell receptor beta chains drawn from one sample of a study of cytomegalovirus exposure and HLA in healthy donors. Assay used: immunoSEQ multiplex PCR; TCRdb lists only in-frame clones, some missing. The data show around 150,000 clones, 70% to 80% seen once. Material: PBMCs. These receptors all stem from a man aged 30 to 45 in good health and CMV-seronegative. The CDR3 runs from the conserved cysteine through the conserved F or W. Rows give clone size only sometimes, using once, few, many, or a class for an expanded clone.

cdr3_aa: CASSQDTGGMTFF
clone_size: few
j_call: TRBJ1-1
cdr3_length: 13
v_call: TRBV6-5

cdr3_aa: CASSPRLDQPQHF
clone_size: few
j_call: TRBJ1-5
cdr3_length: 13
v_call: TRBV4-3

cdr3_aa: CASSLMDSGWEKLFF
clone_size: .
j_call: TRBJ1-4
cdr3_length: 15
v_call: TRBV5-6

cdr3_aa: CASSLGRGNEKLFF
clone_size: .
j_call: TRBJ1-4
cdr3_length: 14
v_call: TRBV5-5

cdr3_aa: CASSYRVRETQYF
clone_size: once
j_call: TRBJ2-5
cdr3_length: 13
v_call: TRBV27

cdr3_aa: CASSFGEYGYTF
clone_size: .
j_call: TRBJ1-2
cdr3_length: 12
v_call: TRBV5-1

cdr3_aa: CASRTSGIQETQYF
clone_size: .
j_call: TRBJ2-5
cdr3_length: 14
v_call: TRBV27

cdr3_aa: CASSLGAPSSYNEQFF
clone_size: few
j_call: TRBJ2-1
cdr3_length: 16
v_call: TRBV5-4

cdr3_aa: CASRRLDSYEQYF
clone_size: .
j_call: TRBJ2-7
cdr3_length: 13
v_call: TRBV19

cdr3_aa: CASSLDDLGGYEKLFF
clone_size: .
j_call: TRBJ1-4
cdr3_length: 16
v_call: TRBV11-2

cdr3_aa: CASSVHTSGIGEQYF
clone_size: .
j_call: TRBJ2-7
cdr3_length: 15
v_call: TRBV27

cdr3_aa: CASSLPTSGKGSAGELFF
clone_size: .
j_call: TRBJ2-2
cdr3_length: 18
v_call: TRBV28

cdr3_aa: CASRLAGAPYEQYF
clone_size: few
j_call: TRBJ2-7
cdr3_length: 14
v_call: TRBV10-2

cdr3_aa: CASSLDTSGLLEQYF
clone_size: .
j_call: .
cdr3_length: 15
v_call: TRBV5-1

cdr3_aa: CASSIRTGGGSPLHF
clone_size: .
j_call: TRBJ1-6
cdr3_length: 15
v_call: TRBV5-1

cdr3_aa: CASSREMGNYGYTF
clone_size: once
j_call: TRBJ1-2
cdr3_length: 14
v_call: TRBV2

cdr3_aa: CASSLALRGEQYF
clone_size: .
j_call: TRBJ2-7
cdr3_length: 13
v_call: TRBV5-1

cdr3_aa: CASSLHGTTPGGTQYF
clone_size: .
j_call: TRBJ2-5
cdr3_length: 16
v_call: TRBV7-6

cdr3_aa: CAISNGQGGGYTF
clone_size: .
j_call: TRBJ1-2
cdr3_length: 13
v_call: TRBV10-3

cdr3_aa: CASSLERTATDTQYF
clone_size: .
j_call: TRBJ2-3
cdr3_length: 15
v_call: TRBV11-2

cdr3_aa: CASSLGGTSVRQFF
clone_size: .
j_call: TRBJ2-1
cdr3_length: 14
v_call: TRBV7-8

cdr3_aa: CASSLADRGNTEAFF
clone_size: once
j_call: TRBJ1-1
cdr3_length: 15
v_call: TRBV11-2

cdr3_aa: CAISAGLADYEQYF
clone_size: .
j_call: TRBJ2-7
cdr3_length: 14
v_call: TRBV10-3

cdr3_aa: CALGLAGRDTQYF
clone_size: .
j_call: TRBJ2-3
cdr3_length: 13
v_call: TRBV30

cdr3_aa: CASSAGGTSGFTDTQYF
clone_size: .
j_call: TRBJ2-3
cdr3_length: 17
v_call: TRBV4-2

cdr3_aa: CASNPGRGLNEQFF
clone_size: .
j_call: TRBJ2-1
cdr3_length: 14
v_call: TRBV19

cdr3_aa: CAWRGQGEKLFF
clone_size: .
j_call: TRBJ1-4
cdr3_length: 12
v_call: TRBV30

cdr3_aa: CASTQRDTIEAFF
clone_size: .
j_call: TRBJ1-1
cdr3_length: 13
v_call: TRBV6-5